These T cell receptor beta chains were read from a single sample in a study of type 1 regulatory T cells. What these receptors recognize is not known. TCRdb passed the reads through MiXCR, listing each CDR3 protein once. This table has about 65,000 distinct CDR3 sequences, approximately 50% appearing once. Sequenced input: cultured non-Tr1 T cells, either the whole culture or a sorted T cell fraction (not recorded which). The origin of the receptors is a human donor in good health. Both conserved end residues are part of each CDR3. The D gene is left open where the match is weak. Expanded clones get a size class; other rows say once, few or many, or leave the size out.

abundance	j_gene	d_gene	v_gene	CDR3nt	CDR3aa
-	TRBJ1-1	-	TRBV12-3/TRBV12-4	TGTGCCAGCAGTTTAAGACAGTTAGGGAACACTGAAGCTTTCTTT	CASSLRQLGNTEAFF
-	TRBJ2-7	TRBD2	TRBV7-2	TGTGCCAGCAGCTTAGGCGGGGGGCCCCCCTACGAGCAGTACTTC	CASSLGGGPPYEQYF
-	TRBJ2-7	TRBD1	TRBV10-3	TGTGCCGTTGGACAGGCTGGGGTCGACGAGCAGTACTTC	CAVGQAGVDEQYF
-	TRBJ1-1	TRBD1	TRBV27	TGTGCCAGCAGTCTTCAGGGGGCGAACACTGAAGCTTTCTTT	CASSLQGANTEAFF
-	TRBJ2-2	TRBD1	TRBV19	TGTGCCAGTAGTTCGACAGGGCCCACCGGGGAGCTGTTTTTT	CASSSTGPTGELFF
-	TRBJ2-7	-	TRBV18	TGTGCCAGCTCACCAGTGACGTCCTACGAGCAGTACTTC	CASSPVTSYEQYF
-	TRBJ1-5	-	TRBV27	TGTGCCAGCAGTTTAACAGGCAGAGGTCAGCCCCAGCATTTT	CASSLTGRGQPQHF
-	TRBJ2-7	-	TRBV7-2	TGTGCCAGCAGTATCTCCTCCGAGCAGTACTTC	CASSISSEQYF
few	TRBJ2-7	TRBD2	TRBV5-1	TGCGCCAGCAGCGGTGGGACTAGAGGCATTGGGGGCGAGCAGTACTTC	CASSGGTRGIGGEQYF
medium-sized	TRBJ2-1	TRBD2	TRBV20-1	TGCAGTGCTAGACTGCTAGCGGGGGGCAATGAGCAGTTCTTC	CSARLLAGGNEQFF
-	TRBJ1-2	-	TRBV5-1	TGCGCCAGCAGCTTGAAGTTGGAGGGGACCTATGGCTACACCTTC	CASSLKLEGTYGYTF
few	TRBJ2-7	TRBD2	TRBV30	TGTGCCTGGAGTGTGTGGACTAGCGGGGGTGTCACCTACGAGCAGTACTTC	CAWSVWTSGGVTYEQYF
-	TRBJ1-1	-	TRBV7-2	TGTGCCAGCAGTCCAACAGCCAGGAACACTGAAGCTTTCTTT	CASSPTARNTEAFF
-	TRBJ1-2	-	TRBV6-1	TGTGCCAGCAACCCGGGGGTTATATCTAACTATGGCTACACCTTC	CASNPGVISNYGYTF
few	TRBJ2-1	-	TRBV5-1	TGCGCCAGCAGCTTGGTTTGGGGGGCATCCTACAATGAGCAGTTCTTC	CASSLVWGASYNEQFF
few	TRBJ1-2	-	TRBV4-3	TGCGCCAGCAGCCCCGATAGAGGGACGAAAGGCTACACCTTC	CASSPDRGTKGYTF
-	TRBJ1-2	TRBD1	TRBV20-1	TGCAGTGGGACCGGGACAGGGTGGTCGGGCTACACCTTC	CSGTGTGWSGYTF
-	TRBJ1-1	-	TRBV24-1	TGTGCCACCAGTGACACCACGGGCCCGGCGGGCACTGAAGCTTTCTTT	CATSDTTGPAGTEAFF
-	TRBJ1-6	-	TRBV7-8	TGTGCCAGCAGCTTAGGGGGTGGTAATTCACCCCTCCACTTT	CASSLGGGNSPLHF
-	TRBJ2-1	-	TRBV12-3/TRBV12-4	TGTGCCAGCACCTCCCGACCGGTCGATGAGCAGTTCTTC	CASTSRPVDEQFF
-	TRBJ2-2	-	TRBV10-3	TGTGCCATCGCGGGGGCGTCAATTAACACCGGGGAGCTGTTTTTT	CAIAGASINTGELFF
-	TRBJ1-3	-	TRBV14	TGTGCCAGCAGCCAAGGCCGCCTACCTGGAAACACCATATATTTT	CASSQGRLPGNTIYF
-	TRBJ1-1	-	TRBV18	TGTGCCAGCTCCCGCGAGGGGGGCCGGCGGACTGAAGCTTTCTTT	CASSREGGRRTEAFF
-	TRBJ2-2	-	TRBV7-9	TGTGCCAGCAGCTTAGCGCAAGTCGGGGAGCTGTTTTTT	CASSLAQVGELFF
few	TRBJ2-6	-	TRBV24-1	TGTGCCACCAGTGATTTGGGGGCTGGGGCCAACGTCCTGACTTTC	CATSDLGAGANVLTF
-	TRBJ2-6	-	TRBV19	TGTGCCAGTAGTAGGCGCCCGATCTCCAGCTCTGGGGCCAACGTCCTGACTTTC	CASSRRPISSSGANVLTF
-	TRBJ2-3	TRBD2	TRBV12-3/TRBV12-4	TGTGCCAGCATGGGACTAGCGTCTACGCAGTATTTT	CASMGLASTQYF
few	TRBJ2-2	-	TRBV14	TGTGCCAGCAGCCAAGGGCCCGGGGAGCTGTTTTTT	CASSQGPGELFF
-	TRBJ2-1	TRBD2	TRBV7-8	TGTGCCAGCAGCTTATGGTTTAGCGGGAGCTCCTACAATGAGCAGTTCTTC	CASSLWFSGSSYNEQFF
-	TRBJ2-7	-	TRBV5-1	TGCGCCAGCAGCTTGGTCGCCGGAGACGGGGCGGTTGGGCAGTACTTC	CASSLVAGDGAVGQYF
-	TRBJ2-5	TRBD2	TRBV11-2	TGTGCCAGCAGCTTCAATCTAGCGGGGGGCCGGGAGACCCAGTACTTC	CASSFNLAGGRETQYF
-	TRBJ2-7	-	TRBV20-1	TGCAGTGCTATAGATTGGCAATCAGGCTCCTACGAGCAGTACTTC	CSAIDWQSGSYEQYF
-	TRBJ1-1	TRBD1	TRBV19	TGTGCCAGTAGTCCTTGGGGACAGCCCGATGAAGCTTTCTTT	CASSPWGQPDEAFF
-	TRBJ2-3	-	TRBV19	TGTGCCAGTAGTATAGATCGGGGCGGAAACACAGATACGCAGTATTTT	CASSIDRGGNTDTQYF
-	TRBJ1-1	TRBD1	TRBV28	TGTGCCAGCAGGGACTGGGACAGGGGAATGAACACTGAAGCTTTCTTT	CASRDWDRGMNTEAFF
-	TRBJ2-3	-	TRBV5-6	TGTGCCAGCAGCTTGAGGAGCACAAATACGCAGTATTTT	CASSLRSTNTQYF
-	TRBJ1-6	-	TRBV9	TGTGCCAGCAGCGACTATAATTCACCCCTCCACTTT	CASSDYNSPLHF
-	TRBJ2-3	-	TRBV10-2	TGCGCCAGCAGTGAAGCTATGGGAGGGGGCCTAGATACGCAGTATTTT	CASSEAMGGGLDTQYF
-	TRBJ2-1	TRBD2	TRBV7-2	TGTGCCAGCAGCTTAACTAGCGGGGGGGCGGGTGAGCAGTTCTTC	CASSLTSGGAGEQFF
-	TRBJ2-1	TRBD1	TRBV20-1	TGCAGTGCTAGACCGGGACAGGGGGCGCGACTTGAGCAGTTCTTC	CSARPGQGARLEQFF
-	TRBJ1-3	-	TRBV18	TGTGCCAGCTCCCCCTTTTCGGACGGTTCCGCTAACACCATATATTTT	CASSPFSDGSANTIYF
few	TRBJ2-3	TRBD2	TRBV4-1	TGCGCCAGCAGCCAAGTGGGACTAGCGGGGACAGATACGCAGTATTTT	CASSQVGLAGTDTQYF
-	TRBJ1-5	-	TRBV5-5	TGTGCCAGCAGCGGGAATTACGCTCAGCCCCAGCATTTT	CASSGNYAQPQHF
-	TRBJ2-2	TRBD1	TRBV12-3/TRBV12-4	TGTGCCAGCAGTTTAAGGCGGGACAGGGGAACCGGGGAGCTGTTTTTT	CASSLRRDRGTGELFF
-	TRBJ2-3	TRBD2	TRBV4-2	TGTGCCAGCAGCCAGACCCCAGCGGGGGGACCCACAGATACGCAGTATTTT	CASSQTPAGGPTDTQYF